The present T cell receptor (beta chain) was sequenced within a study of blood T cell repertoires in COVID-19. Some clones are missing from TCRdb's copy, which holds only in-frame ones; the method was immunoSEQ multiplex PCR. This table has about 49,000 clones, 70% to 90% appearing once. The CDR3 contains 14 residues. V was clipped by 10 bases and J by 1 base, with 14 bases between them. Germline V gene data show CDR1 as ENHRY and CDR2 as SYGVKD. Specimen: peripheral blood. The TCR sequence derives from a middle-aged man with active COVID-19. This chain links TRBV10-3 with TRBJ2-1; possibly TRBD2 for D (5 bases). CDR3 sequence: CASGSEGSYNEQFF. The CDR3 DNA reads as TGTGCCAGCGGCAGTGAGGGATCCTACAATGAGCAGTTCTTC.